This T cell receptor (beta chain) emerged from a study of T cells after yellow fever vaccination. Study-wide findings and caveats: Abundant clonotypes from the bulk population could contaminate FACS-sorted repertoires. Though it reached lower strength, the secondary response hit its peak faster, day 5 versus 15. Once the booster was given, most primary-vaccination clones reappeared, at 95% to 97% for CD4 and over 70% for CD8.

Template-switching 5'RACE yielded the TCR cDNA; a universal primer site and UMIs were added in the process. MiXCR, applied by TCRdb to the 5' RACE reads, yields one record per CDR3 protein. Found here are about 110,000 distinct CDR3 sequences, around 8% of them singletons; the top ten hold roughly 23%. Trimming took 8 bases from V and 9 from J; bases not matched to a gene: 10. This CDR3 is built from 15 residues. Germline V gives CDR1 SEHNR, CDR2 FQNEAQ (reference sequence). This clonotype was observed many times. Its antigen is not known. The chain uses TRBV7-9 and TRBJ2-1; 13 nucleotides match TRBD2. The sequence was obtained from a man aged 30 to 45 who received the YFV17D yellow fever vaccine. This specimen consisted of CD8+ T cells sorted from PBMCs, obtained 45 days after the yellow fever booster vaccination. The CDR3 spells CASLSGLAGAGEQFF. The CDR3 DNA sequence: TGTGCCAGCCTTTCCGGACTAGCGGGAGCTGGTGAGCAGTTCTTC.